This TCR beta chain originates from a study of T cells in Graves' hyperthyroidism and ophthalmopathy. The V and J ends lost 5 bases and 5 bases respectively, with 21 bases between them. CDR3 length equals 15 residues. The germline V gene has CDR1 DFQATT and CDR2 SNEGSKA (reference sequence). Amplified TCR beta CDR3 regions came from RNA transcripts. HTBI primers drove first-round RT-PCR of the TCR CDR3. TCRdb used MiXCR to reprocess the multiplex PCR reads, holding one entry per CDR3 protein. Among about 640,000 distinct CDR3 sequences, roughly 20% were seen once, and the ten largest hold 30% to 40%. Patients affected by ophthalmopathy presented a Clinical Activity Score of at least 3, a NOSPECS grade of at least 4, and disease duration below 3 months. Exclusion criteria comprised uncontrolled infection, other autoimmune disease, pregnancy or lactation. PBMCs were collected from an approximately 9.3 ml volume of fresh peripheral blood.

The V gene is TRBV20-1, the J gene TRBJ1-2; TRBD1 is a possible D gene (6 bases). Material for sequencing was blood. The receptor was derived from a young man with Graves' ophthalmopathy. The CDR3 sequence: CSASPTPGTKYGYTF. As DNA, the CDR3 is TGCAGTGCTTCGCCTACCCCCGGGACAAAATATGGCTACACCTTC.